Listed below are T cell receptor beta chains from one sample, sequenced in a study of blood T cell repertoires in COVID-19. Profiling relied on immunoSEQ multiplex PCR, and the TCRdb table lists in-frame clones only, not all of them. Of under 200,000 clones in the sample, nearly 90% were seen once. What was sequenced was peripheral blood. These receptors originate from a man aged 60 to 69 with active or convalescent COVID-19. Both conserved end residues are part of each CDR3. The D gene is left open where the match is weak. The size field is filled for only some rows; it gives once, few, many or a size class.

. | TRBJ2-5 | . | TRBV2 | TGTGCCAGCAGGGTTGACTCAAATCCCTTCCAGACCCAGTACTTC | CASRVDSNPFQTQYF
. | TRBJ2-7 | . | TRBV4-1 | TGCGCCAGCAGCCAAAGGGGGGGGCCAGAGGCTCCTTCCGAGCAGTACTTC | CASSQRGGPEAPSEQYF
. | TRBJ2-3 | TRBD1 | TRBV5-1 | TGCGCCAGCAGCTTCTTGACAGGGTCAGATACGCAGTATTTT | CASSFLTGSDTQYF
once | TRBJ2-1 | . | TRBV15 | TGTGCCACCAGCCCCGGGAATGAGCAGTTCTTC | CATSPGNEQFF
once | TRBJ1-2 | TRBD1 | TRBV4-2 | TGTGCCAGCAGCTTGCCGGGACAGGGGGCCTATGGCTACACCTTC | CASSLPGQGAYGYTF
. | TRBJ2-7 | TRBD2 | TRBV6-5 | TGTGCCAGCAGTTACGGGGAGGGGACCTACGAGCAGTACTTC | CASSYGEGTYEQYF
. | TRBJ2-2 | . | TRBV5-1 | TGCGCCAGTTACCCCTCGGGGTCCACCGGGGAGCTGTTTTTT | CASYPSGSTGELFF
. | TRBJ1-1 | . | TRBV5-1 | TGCGCCAGCAGCCCTCAGACACCGAGTTGGGCTGAAGCTTTCTTT | CASSPQTPSWAEAFF
. | TRBJ1-1 | TRBD1 | TRBV12-3/TRBV12-4 | TGTGCCAGCAGTAGACAGGGAACGACTGAAGCTTTCTTT | CASSRQGTTEAFF
. | TRBJ2-3 | TRBD2 | TRBV4-2 | TGTGCCAGCAGCCCCCCGTCGGCGGGGGGGCTTGCTACGCAGTATTTT | CASSPPSAGGLATQYF
. | TRBJ2-3 | . | TRBV5-1 | TGCGCCAGCACCCAGCAGGCTAGCGTTAGCACAGATACGCAGTATTTT | CASTQQASVSTDTQYF
. | TRBJ2-1 | TRBD1 | TRBV11-3 | TGTGCCAGCAGCCTGGCCAGGGGGTCGAATGAGCAGTTCTTC | CASSLARGSNEQFF
. | TRBJ1-2 | TRBD1 | TRBV6-5 | TGTGCCAGCACGGTGGGACAGGGGGTCCGGGGCTACACCTTC | CASTVGQGVRGYTF
few | TRBJ1-6 | . | TRBV2 | TGTGCCAGCAGTGACCCTTCTACACCCCTCCACTTT | CASSDPSTPLHF
once | TRBJ2-6 | TRBD1 | TRBV19 | TGTGCCAGTAGTATACTTCAGGGGCGAGGCGAAACAGGGGGTGGTACTGGGGCCAACGTCCTGACTTTC | CASSILQGRGETGGGTGANVLTF
. | TRBJ1-1 | TRBD1 | TRBV6-5 | TGTGCCAGCAGTCGCCGGGACAGGGCTACTGAAGCTTTCTTT | CASSRRDRATEAFF
. | TRBJ2-1 | TRBD2 | TRBV28 | TGTGCCAGCAGTTTACGGGGGACTAAGATTGAGCAGTTCTTC | CASSLRGTKIEQFF
. | TRBJ2-1 | . | TRBV19 | TGTGCCAGTAGTATGACTAATGAGCAGTTCTTC | CASSMTNEQFF
. | TRBJ2-7 | TRBD2 | TRBV5-4 | TGTGCCAGCAGCCCTGGGGGAGCGGGGGTCTTTTACGAGCAGTACTTC | CASSPGGAGVFYEQYF
. | TRBJ2-6 | . | TRBV5-1 | TGCGCCAGCAGCTTGGCTGGGACTGCGCTCTCTGGGGCCAACGTCCTGACTTTC | CASSLAGTALSGANVLTF
. | TRBJ2-1 | TRBD2 | TRBV2 | TGTGCCAGCAGTGTCTTCCACGGGGGGGCAAACAATGAGCAGTTCTTC | CASSVFHGGANNEQFF
. | TRBJ1-6 | . | TRBV20-1 | TGCAGTGCTAGTTCAGGGCTCCTCCTCCACTTT | CSASSGLLLHF
. | TRBJ2-7 | . | TRBV5-4 | TGTGCCAGCAGCTTGGACTATAGCGAGCAGTACTTC | CASSLDYSEQYF
. | TRBJ2-5 | TRBD1 | TRBV5-1 | TGCGCCAGCAGCCTACCGGGACAGCTAGAGACCCAGTACTTC | CASSLPGQLETQYF
. | TRBJ2-1 | TRBD2 | TRBV3-1/TRBV3-2 | TGTGCCAGCAGCCAAGGTCTAGCGGGGGGGTTACAGGAGCAGTTCTTC | CASSQGLAGGLQEQFF
once | TRBJ2-3 | . | TRBV18 | TGTGCCAGCTCACCAGGAGGAGGGGGGGACGATACGCAGTATTTT | CASSPGGGGDDTQYF
. | TRBJ1-5 | . | TRBV5-6 | TGTGCCAGCAGCCGAGGACTGCATGGTCAGCCCCAGCATTTT | CASSRGLHGQPQHF
. | TRBJ1-5 | . | TRBV6-5 | TGTGCCAGCAGTTACTCGAGACAGTTCAATCAGCCCCAGCATTTT | CASSYSRQFNQPQHF
. | TRBJ2-1 | TRBD1 | TRBV10-3 | TGTGCCATAGCTCCGGGACAGACCGACAATGAGCAGTTCTTC | CAIAPGQTDNEQFF
. | TRBJ1-5 | TRBD1 | TRBV6-5 | TGTGCCAGCAATACATTACAGGGGCCTCCGGAGCCCCAGCATTTT | CASNTLQGPPEPQHF
. | TRBJ1-6 | TRBD1 | TRBV10-2 | TGCGCCAGCGGCATCGGGACGCGACAGGGCTCACCCCTCCACTTT | CASGIGTRQGSPLHF
. | TRBJ2-5 | . | TRBV5-4 | TGTGCCAGCAGCTTGTGGCTAGTAAAAGAGACCCAGTACTTC | CASSLWLVKETQYF
once | TRBJ1-1 | . | TRBV12-5 | TGTGCTAGTGGCTCCACGGGGTTGAACACTGAAGCTTTCTTT | CASGSTGLNTEAFF
. | TRBJ2-1 | . | TRBV5-1 | TGCGCCAGCAGCCCGACAAAAGCGGGCCACAATGAGCAGTTCTTC | CASSPTKAGHNEQFF
. | TRBJ1-1 | TRBD1 | TRBV2 | TGTGCCAGCAGGAACCGGGACAGGGGGCAGGGAACTGAAGCTTTCTTT | CASRNRDRGQGTEAFF
. | TRBJ1-1 | . | TRBV29-1 | TGCAGCGTTGCGGGGGTCATGGGCACTGAAGCTTTCTTT | CSVAGVMGTEAFF
. | TRBJ2-1 | TRBD2 | TRBV12-5 | TGTGCTAGTGGTTTGTCTACGGGGGGGCCGAGATATGAGCAGTTCTTC | CASGLSTGGPRYEQFF
. | TRBJ1-1 | . | TRBV12-3/TRBV12-4 | TGTGCCAGCAGCCCCAGTGACACTGAAGCTTTCTTT | CASSPSDTEAFF
. | TRBJ1-1 | . | TRBV2 | TGTGCCAGCAGCCCGATCGGACAGCTTGGTACTGAAGCTTTCTTT | CASSPIGQLGTEAFF
. | TRBJ1-1 | TRBD1 | TRBV6-5 | TGTGCCAGCAGTTACTCGAGACAGGGGTGGACTGAAGCTTTCTTT | CASSYSRQGWTEAFF
. | TRBJ1-2 | . | TRBV2 | TGTGCCAGCATGGGGCAATCCTATGGCTACACCTTC | CASMGQSYGYTF